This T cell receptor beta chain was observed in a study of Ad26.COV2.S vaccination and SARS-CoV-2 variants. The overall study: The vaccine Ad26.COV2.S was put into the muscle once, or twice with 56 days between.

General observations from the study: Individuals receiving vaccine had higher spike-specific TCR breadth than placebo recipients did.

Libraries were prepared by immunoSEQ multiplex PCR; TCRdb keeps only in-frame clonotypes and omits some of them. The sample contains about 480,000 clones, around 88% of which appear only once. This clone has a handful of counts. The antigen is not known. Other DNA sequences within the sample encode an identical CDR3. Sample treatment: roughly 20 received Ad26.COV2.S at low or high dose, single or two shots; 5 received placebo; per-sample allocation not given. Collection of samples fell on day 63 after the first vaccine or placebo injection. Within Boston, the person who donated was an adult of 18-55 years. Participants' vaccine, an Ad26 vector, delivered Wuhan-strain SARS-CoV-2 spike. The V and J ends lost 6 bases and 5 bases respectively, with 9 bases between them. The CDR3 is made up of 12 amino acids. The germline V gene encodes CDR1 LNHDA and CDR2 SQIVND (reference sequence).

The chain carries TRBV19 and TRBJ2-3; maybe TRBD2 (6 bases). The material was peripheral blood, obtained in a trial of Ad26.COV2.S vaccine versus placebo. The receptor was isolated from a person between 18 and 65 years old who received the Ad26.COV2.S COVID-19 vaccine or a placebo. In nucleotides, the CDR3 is TGTGCCAGTAGAATTAGCGGAGATACGCAGTATTTT. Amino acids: CASRISGDTQYF.